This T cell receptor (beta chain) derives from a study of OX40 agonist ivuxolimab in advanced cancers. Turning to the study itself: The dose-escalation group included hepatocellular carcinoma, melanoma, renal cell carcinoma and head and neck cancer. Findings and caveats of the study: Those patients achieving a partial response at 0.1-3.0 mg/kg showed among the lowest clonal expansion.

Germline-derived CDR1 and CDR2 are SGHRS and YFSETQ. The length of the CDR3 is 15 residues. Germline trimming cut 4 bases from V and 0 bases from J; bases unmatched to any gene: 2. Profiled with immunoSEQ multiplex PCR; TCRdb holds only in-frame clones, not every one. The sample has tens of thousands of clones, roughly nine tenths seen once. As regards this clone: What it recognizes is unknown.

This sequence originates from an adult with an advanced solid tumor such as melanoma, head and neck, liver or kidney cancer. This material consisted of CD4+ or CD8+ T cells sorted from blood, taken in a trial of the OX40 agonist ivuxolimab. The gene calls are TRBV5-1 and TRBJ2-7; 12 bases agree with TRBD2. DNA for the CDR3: TGCGCCAGCAGCACGACTAGCGGGAGCTCCTACGAGCAGTACTTC. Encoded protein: CASSTTSGSSYEQYF.